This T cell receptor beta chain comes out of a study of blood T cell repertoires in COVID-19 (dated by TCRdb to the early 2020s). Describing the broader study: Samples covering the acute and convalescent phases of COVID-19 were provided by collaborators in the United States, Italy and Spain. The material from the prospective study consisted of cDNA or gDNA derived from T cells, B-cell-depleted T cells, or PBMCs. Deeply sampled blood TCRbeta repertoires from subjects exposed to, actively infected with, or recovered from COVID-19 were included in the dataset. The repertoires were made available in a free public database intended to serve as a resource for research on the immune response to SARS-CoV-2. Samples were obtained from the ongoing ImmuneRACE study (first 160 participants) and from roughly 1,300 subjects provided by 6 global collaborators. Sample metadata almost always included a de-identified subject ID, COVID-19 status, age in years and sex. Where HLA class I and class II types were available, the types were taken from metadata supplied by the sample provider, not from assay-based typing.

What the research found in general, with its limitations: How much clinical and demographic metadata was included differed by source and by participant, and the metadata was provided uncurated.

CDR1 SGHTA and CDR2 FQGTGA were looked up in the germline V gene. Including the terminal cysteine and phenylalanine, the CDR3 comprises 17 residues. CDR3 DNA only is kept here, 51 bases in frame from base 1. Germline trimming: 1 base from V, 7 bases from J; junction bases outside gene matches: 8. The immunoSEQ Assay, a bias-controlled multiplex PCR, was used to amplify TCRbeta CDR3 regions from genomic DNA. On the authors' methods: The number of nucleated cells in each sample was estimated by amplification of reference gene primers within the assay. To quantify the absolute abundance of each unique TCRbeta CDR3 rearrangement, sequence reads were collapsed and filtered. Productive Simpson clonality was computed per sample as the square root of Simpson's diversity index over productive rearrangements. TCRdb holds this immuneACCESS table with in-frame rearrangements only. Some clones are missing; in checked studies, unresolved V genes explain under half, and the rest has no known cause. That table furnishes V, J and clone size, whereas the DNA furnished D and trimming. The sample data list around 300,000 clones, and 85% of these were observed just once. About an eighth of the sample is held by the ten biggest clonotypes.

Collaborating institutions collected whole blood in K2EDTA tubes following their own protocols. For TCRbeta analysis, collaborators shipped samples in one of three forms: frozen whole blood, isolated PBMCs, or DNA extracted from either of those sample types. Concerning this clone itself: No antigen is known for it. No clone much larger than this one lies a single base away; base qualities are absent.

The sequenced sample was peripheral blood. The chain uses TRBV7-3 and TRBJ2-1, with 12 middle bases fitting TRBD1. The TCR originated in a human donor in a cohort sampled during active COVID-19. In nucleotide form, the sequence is TGTGCCAGCAGCTTAAGCGGGACAGGGGGCTTCTCAAATGAGCAGTTCTTC. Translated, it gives CASSLSGTGGFSNEQFF.